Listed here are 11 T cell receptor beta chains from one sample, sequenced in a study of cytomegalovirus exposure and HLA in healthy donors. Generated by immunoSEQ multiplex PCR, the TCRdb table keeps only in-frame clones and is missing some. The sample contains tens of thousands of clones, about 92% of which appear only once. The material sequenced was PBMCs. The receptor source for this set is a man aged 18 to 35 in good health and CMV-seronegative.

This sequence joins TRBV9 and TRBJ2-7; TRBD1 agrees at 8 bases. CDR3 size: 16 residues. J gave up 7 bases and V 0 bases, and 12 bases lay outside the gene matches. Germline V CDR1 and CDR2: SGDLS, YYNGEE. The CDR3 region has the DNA TGTGCCAGCAGCGTAGCTGGACAGGGTGTAGCACGGGAGCAGTACTTC. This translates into CASSVAGQGVAREQYF.

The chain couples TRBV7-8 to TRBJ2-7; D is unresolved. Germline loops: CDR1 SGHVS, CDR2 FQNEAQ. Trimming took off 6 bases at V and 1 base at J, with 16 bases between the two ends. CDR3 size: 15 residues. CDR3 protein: CASRLSLTLSYEQYF. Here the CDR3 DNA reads TGTGCCAGCAGACTCTCACTGACACTTTCCTACGAGCAGTACTTC.

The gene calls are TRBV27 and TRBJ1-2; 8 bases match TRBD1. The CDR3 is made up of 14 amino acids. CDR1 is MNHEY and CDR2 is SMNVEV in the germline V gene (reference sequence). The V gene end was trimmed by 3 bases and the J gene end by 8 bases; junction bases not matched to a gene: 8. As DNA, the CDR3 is TGTGCCAGCAGTTTTAGGCAGGGGGCGCGGGGCTACACCTTC. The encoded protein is CASSFRQGARGYTF.

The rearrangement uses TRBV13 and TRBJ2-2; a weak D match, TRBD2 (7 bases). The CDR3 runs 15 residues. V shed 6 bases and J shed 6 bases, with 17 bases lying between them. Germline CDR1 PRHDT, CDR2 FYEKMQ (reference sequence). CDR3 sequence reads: CASRERGGESGELFF. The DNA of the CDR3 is TGTGCCAGCAGGGAAAGGGGGGGAGAATCCGGGGAGCTGTTTTTT.

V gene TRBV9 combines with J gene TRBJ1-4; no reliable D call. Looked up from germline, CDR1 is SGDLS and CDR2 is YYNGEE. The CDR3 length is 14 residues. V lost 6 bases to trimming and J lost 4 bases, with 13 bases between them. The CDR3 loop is CASTGGGNNEKLFF. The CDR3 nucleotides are TGTGCCAGCACTGGTGGAGGGAATAATGAAAAACTGTTTTTT.

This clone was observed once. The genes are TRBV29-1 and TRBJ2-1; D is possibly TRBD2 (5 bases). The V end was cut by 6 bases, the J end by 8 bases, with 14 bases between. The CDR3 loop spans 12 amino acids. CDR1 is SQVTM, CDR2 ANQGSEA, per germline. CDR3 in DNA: TGCAGCGTGGCCGGAGCCGGGGATGAGCAGTTCTTC. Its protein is CSVAGAGDEQFF.

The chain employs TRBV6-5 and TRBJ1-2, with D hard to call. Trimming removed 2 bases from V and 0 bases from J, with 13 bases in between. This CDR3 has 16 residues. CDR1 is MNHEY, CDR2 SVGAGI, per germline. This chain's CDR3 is CASSYTYGGANYGYTF. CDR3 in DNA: TGTGCCAGCAGTTACACCTATGGCGGGGCTAACTATGGCTACACCTTC.

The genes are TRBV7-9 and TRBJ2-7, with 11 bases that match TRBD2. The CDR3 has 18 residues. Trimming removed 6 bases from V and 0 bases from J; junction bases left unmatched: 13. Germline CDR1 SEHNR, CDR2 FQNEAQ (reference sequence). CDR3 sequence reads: CASSPRVAGGRSSYEQYF. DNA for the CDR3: TGTGCCAGCAGTCCTCGGGTAGCGGGAGGGCGAAGCTCCTACGAGCAGTACTTC.

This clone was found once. The CDR3 region is CASSWRGRDSEAFF. The CDR3 DNA follows: TGTGCCAGCAGTTGGCGGGGCAGGGATTCGGAAGCTTTCTTT. The chain is built from TRBV27 and TRBJ1-1; D may be TRBD1 (5 bases). The CDR3 is 14 amino acids. Germline assignment: CDR1 MNHEY and CDR2 SMNVEV (reference sequence). Trimming removed 4 bases at V and 8 bases at J, with 17 bases between.

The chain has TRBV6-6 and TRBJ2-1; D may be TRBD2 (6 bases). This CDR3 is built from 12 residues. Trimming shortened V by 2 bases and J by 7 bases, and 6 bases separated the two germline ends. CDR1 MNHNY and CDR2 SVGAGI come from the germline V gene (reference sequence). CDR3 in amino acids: CASSYGGNEQFF. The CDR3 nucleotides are TGTGCCAGCAGTTACGGGGGGAATGAGCAGTTCTTC.

The CDR3 reads CASTSAPGRALAGVYEQYF. The CDR3, as DNA: TGTGCCAGCACCTCAGCCCCGGGGAGAGCCCTAGCGGGAGTCTACGAGCAGTACTTC. The chain has TRBV28 and TRBJ2-7; 10 nucleotides align to TRBD2. The CDR3 extends over 19 amino acids. The germline V gene encodes CDR1 MDHEN and CDR2 SYDVKM. Germline trimming cut 7 bases from V and 3 bases from J; bases unmatched to any gene: 21.